This T cell receptor beta chain emerged from a study of OX40 agonist ivuxolimab in advanced cancers. Findings of the study overall: Averaging showed that CD8+ T cells had more expanded clones than CD4+ did.

This clone came up once. Its matching antigen is unknown. Clones were sequenced by immunoSEQ multiplex PCR, and TCRdb holds only the in-frame ones, with some missing. Here the sample spans over 30,000 clones, roughly 81% being singletons. V lost 6 bases and J lost 6, with 13 bases in between. The CDR3 sequence is 13 residues long. Per the germline V gene, CDR1 is MNHEY and CDR2 is SMNVEV (reference sequence). The clonotype was recovered from an adult with an advanced solid tumor such as melanoma, head and neck, liver or kidney cancer. The sample in question was CD4+ or CD8+ T cells sorted from blood, obtained in a trial of the OX40 agonist ivuxolimab. V and J are TRBV27 and TRBJ2-3, with D unclear. CDR3 region: CASSTRAFDTQYF. In DNA form, the CDR3 reads TGTGCCAGCAGCACCCGGGCCTTTGATACGCAGTATTTT.